Below are 10 T cell receptor beta chains sequenced from a single sample in a study of T cell responses to AZD1222 COVID-19 vaccine. The method was immunoSEQ multiplex PCR; TCRdb's version includes in-frame clones alone and lacks a portion of them. This sample has approximately 80,000 clones, with approximately 83% found just once. Sequences were derived from peripheral blood, sampled 28 days after the second AZD1222 dose. These receptors were taken from an adult who received the AZD1222 COVID-19 vaccine.

The J gene is TRBJ1-5, the V gene TRBV6-2 or TRBV6-3; no clear D gene. Trimming removed 6 bases at V and 0 bases at J, with 12 bases between. Germline-derived CDR1 and CDR2 are MNHEY and SVGEGT. This CDR3 comprises 15 residues. CDR3 protein: CASSLTGSSNQPQHF. DNA of the CDR3: TGTGCCAGCAGCCTAACGGGATCTAGCAATCAGCCCCAGCATTTT.

This sequence joins TRBV7-2 and TRBJ1-1; D is uncertain. The germline V gene has CDR1 SGHTA and CDR2 FQGNSA. The CDR3 totals 14 residues. Trimming cost V 1 base and J 1 base, with 7 bases left between them. The CDR3 spells CASSLDQRNTEAFF. The CDR3 nucleotides are TGTGCCAGCAGCTTAGATCAGCGGAACACTGAAGCTTTCTTT.

In its sample, this clone was seen once. V gene TRBV10-1 combines with J gene TRBJ2-3; 10 bases align to TRBD2. Trimming at V came to 5 bases and at J to 0 bases, leaving 2 bases not matched to a gene. Germline CDR1 WNHNN, CDR2 SYGVQD (reference sequence). The CDR3 contains 15 residues. The CDR3 spells CASSPSGSSTDTQYF. Written as DNA, the CDR3 is TGCGCCAGCAGTCCTAGCGGGAGTAGCACAGATACGCAGTATTTT.

The chain employs TRBV3-1 (or the pseudogene TRBV3-2) and TRBJ1-1, with D perhaps TRBD1 (5 bases). V was shortened by 2 bases and J by 0 bases, with 10 bases between the two germline ends. Per the germline V gene, CDR1 is LGHDT and CDR2 is YNNKEL (reference sequence). The CDR3 length is 15 residues. The CDR3 spells CASSQPGTLNTEAFF. DNA of the CDR3: TGTGCCAGCAGCCAACCCGGGACTTTGAACACTGAAGCTTTCTTT.

The chain has TRBV28 and TRBJ2-1, with 12 bases lining up with TRBD2. Germline CDR1 MDHEN, CDR2 SYDVKM. The junction had 14 bases not matched to a gene; V was cut back by 5 bases and J by 15 bases. The CDR3 runs 15 residues. CDR3 nucleotides: TGTGCCAGCAGTCTGACTAGCGGGAGTAGAGGGATAATGTTCTTC. This sequence encodes CASSLTSGSRGIMFF.

The V and J genes are TRBV19 and TRBJ1-2; D call uncertain. V was clipped by 10 bases and J by 3 bases, with 6 bases between them. Germline values: CDR1 LNHDA, CDR2 SQIVND (reference sequence). There are 10 residues in the CDR3. The CDR3: CATGDYGYTF. The CDR3 nucleotides are TGTGCCACTGGGGACTATGGCTACACCTTC.

Only one count was recorded for this clone. The genes are TRBV15 and TRBJ1-2; D not certain. CDR1 and CDR2 from the germline V gene are LNHNV and YYDKDF (reference sequence). The CDR3 runs to 14 residues. Trimming pared 0 bases from V and 3 bases from J, leaving 8 bases between. The CDR3 here is CATSRDLADYGYTF. CDR3 nucleotide sequence: TGTGCCACCAGCAGAGATCTCGCGGACTATGGCTACACCTTC.

This clone occurred a few times. The chain links TRBV24-1 to TRBJ2-3; D may be TRBD2 (7 bases). The V gene lost 8 bases and the J gene lost 6 bases, with 11 bases spanning the gap. Per the germline V gene, CDR1 is KGHDR and CDR2 is SFDVKD. The CDR3 loop spans 12 amino acids. CDR3: CATKGGADTQYF. The CDR3 DNA sequence: TGTGCCACCAAGGGGGGGGCGGATACGCAGTATTTT.

The CDR3: CASSLGLTNYGYTF. The CDR3 region has the DNA TGTGCCAGCAGCTTGGGGCTGACTAACTATGGCTACACCTTC. This chain connects TRBV5-4 to TRBJ1-2; D not certain. V shed 0 bases and J shed 0 bases, with 6 bases lying between them. Germline V lookup: CDR1 SGHNT, CDR2 YYREEE (reference sequence). The CDR3 totals 14 residues. Together with reference TRBV5-4 and TRBJ1-2, the CDR3 gives the full variable domain: ETGVTQSPTHLIKTRGQQVTLRCSSQSGHNTVSWYQQALGQGPQFIFQYYREEENGRGNFPPRFSGLQFPNYSSELNVNALELDDSALYLCASSLGLTNYGYTFGSGTRLTVV.

The gene calls are TRBV11-2 and TRBJ1-4; tentatively, D is TRBD1 (5 bases). The germline V gene encodes CDR1 SGHAT and CDR2 FQNNGV. The CDR3 has 14 residues. V lost 6 bases to trimming and J lost 8 bases, with 16 bases between them. The CDR3 DNA follows: TGTGCCAGCAGTTTGGGCGGGGGAGGCGAAAAACTGTTTTTT. Residues: CASSLGGGGEKLFF.